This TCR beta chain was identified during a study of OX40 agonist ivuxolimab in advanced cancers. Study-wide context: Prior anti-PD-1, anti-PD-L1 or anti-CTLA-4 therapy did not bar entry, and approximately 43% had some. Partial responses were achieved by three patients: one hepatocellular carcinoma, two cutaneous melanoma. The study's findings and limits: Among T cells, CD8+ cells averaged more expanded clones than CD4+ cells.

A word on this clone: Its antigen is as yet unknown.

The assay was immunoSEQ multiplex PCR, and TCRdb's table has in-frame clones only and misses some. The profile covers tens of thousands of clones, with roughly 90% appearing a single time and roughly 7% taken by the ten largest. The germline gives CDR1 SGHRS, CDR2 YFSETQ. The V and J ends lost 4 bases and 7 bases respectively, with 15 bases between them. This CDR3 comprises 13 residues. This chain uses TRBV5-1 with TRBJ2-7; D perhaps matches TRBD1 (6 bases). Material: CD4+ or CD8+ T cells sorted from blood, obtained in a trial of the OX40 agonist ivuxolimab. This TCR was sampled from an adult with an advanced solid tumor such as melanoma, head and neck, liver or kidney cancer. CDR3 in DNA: TGCGCCAGCAGCGGCTCCGGGACATGGGAGCAGTACTTC. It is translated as CASSGSGTWEQYF.